The 15 T cell receptor beta chains listed next were all sequenced from one sample in a study of CD8 T cells in Susac syndrome. cDNA came from around 0.5 to 1 ug RNA primed by random hexamers. TCRdb independently ran MiXCR on the immunoSEQ multiplex PCR reads; one entry per CDR3 protein. The repertoire consists of some 110,000 distinct CDR3 sequences, with 85% to 95% occurring once and the leading ten covering about 0.27%. Sequencing was done on a sample of CD8+ T cells from PBMCs. All receptors come from a human donor with Susac syndrome.

The chain has TRBV15 and TRBJ2-3; 8 bases align to TRBD2. The CDR3 is made up of 15 amino acids. The germline V gene has CDR1 LNHNV and CDR2 YYDKDF (reference sequence). V shed 8 bases, J shed 6 bases, and the junction held 13 bases outside the gene matches. This CDR3 reads CATSPSGGLIDTQYF. CDR3 nucleotide sequence: TGTGCCACCTCGCCCAGCGGGGGCCTGATTGATACGCAGTATTTT.

The J gene is TRBJ2-5, the V gene TRBV9; 9 bases fit TRBD1. The CDR3 has 14 residues. Germline lookup yields CDR1 SGDLS and CDR2 YYNGEE. V lost 4 bases to trimming and J lost 3 bases; unmatched junction nucleotides: 4. CDR3 amino acids: CASSPGTGKETQYF. CDR3 nucleotides: TGTGCCAGCAGCCCAGGGACAGGGAAAGAGACCCAGTACTTC.

This clonotype was counted a single time. As DNA, the CDR3 is TGTGCCAGCAGCCTAGGACGGCAGCCCTACGAGCAGTACTTC. Translating it yields CASSLGRQPYEQYF. V gene TRBV5-6 combines with J gene TRBJ2-7; D remains ambiguous. Germline V CDR1 and CDR2: SGHDT, YYEEEE. The CDR3 contains 14 residues. Trimming pared 4 bases from V and 2 bases from J, leaving 13 bases between.

The chain is built from TRBV5-6 and TRBJ2-7; 11 bases line up with TRBD2. Germline values: CDR1 SGHDT, CDR2 YYEEEE. CDR3 length equals 14 residues. Trimming cost V 7 bases and J 2 bases; bases outside gene matches: 5. CDR3 protein: CASYPSGGPYEQYF. The CDR3 DNA reads TGTGCCAGCTACCCTAGCGGGGGGCCCTACGAGCAGTACTTC. Based on the CDR3 plus reference TRBV5-6 and TRBJ2-7, the full variable domain is DAGVTQSPTHLIKTRGQQVTLRCSPKSGHDTVSWYQQALGQGPQFIFQYYEEEERQRGNFPDRFSGHQFPNYSSELNVNALLLGDSALYLCASYPSGGPYEQYFGPGTRLTVT.

The chain has TRBV12-3 or TRBV12-4 and TRBJ2-1; D assignment may be TRBD1 or TRBD2 (6 bases each). V was trimmed by 2 bases and J by 8 bases, leaving 13 bases between them. This CDR3 is 14 amino acids long. The CDR3 DNA follows: TGTGCCAGCAGTTTAATAGGGGGGAAGGATGAGCAGTTCTTC. Encoded protein: CASSLIGGKDEQFF.

V gene TRBV4-3 combines with J gene TRBJ2-1; 8 nucleotides align to TRBD1. The trim removed 3 bases at V and 5 bases at J, leaving 6 bases unmatched. Germline values: CDR1 LGHNA, CDR2 YSLEER. The CDR3 contains 15 residues. CDR3 residues: CASSQTTGAHNEQFF. In DNA form, the CDR3 reads TGCGCCAGCAGCCAGACGACAGGGGCACACAATGAGCAGTTCTTC.

The CDR3 spells CSARDGQNYGYTF. The CDR3 nucleotides are TGCAGTGCTAGAGATGGGCAAAACTATGGCTACACCTTC. The V gene is TRBV20-1, the J gene TRBJ1-2; D remains ambiguous. CDR1 and CDR2 from the germline V gene are DFQATT and SNEGSKA (reference sequence). This CDR3 spans 13 amino acids. V lost 0 bases to trimming and J lost 2 bases, with 7 bases between them.

The chain couples TRBV9 to TRBJ2-3, with 8 bases matching TRBD1. This CDR3 has 14 residues. Germline V gene lookup returns CDR1 SGDLS and CDR2 YYNGEE. V lost 3 bases to trimming and J lost 5 bases; unmatched junction nucleotides: 5. The CDR3 coding sequence is TGTGCCAGCAGCGCGGACAGGGTGATAGATACGCAGTATTTT. Its translation: CASSADRVIDTQYF.

This chain joins TRBV2 and TRBJ2-7, with D unclear. The CDR3 length is 14 residues. V lost 1 base and J 2 bases, leaving 9 bases between the germline ends. Germline assignment: CDR1 SNHLY and CDR2 FYNNEI. This CDR3 is CASSEVNRAYEQYF. CDR3 coding DNA: TGTGCCAGCAGTGAAGTAAACCGAGCCTACGAGCAGTACTTC.

V and J are TRBV12-3 or TRBV12-4 and TRBJ2-5, with 8 bases matching TRBD1. This CDR3 is built from 13 residues. V dropped 5 bases and J dropped 5; count of bases not matched to a gene: 4. The CDR3 DNA follows: TGTGCCAGCAGTCAGGGGGCGGGGGAGACCCAGTACTTC. It yields the protein CASSQGAGETQYF.

The V call is TRBV15, the J call TRBJ2-7; weak D call: TRBD1 (6 bases). Germline lookup yields CDR1 LNHNV and CDR2 YYDKDF (reference sequence). CDR3 length equals 14 residues. Trimming took off 8 bases at V and 1 base at J, with 15 bases between the two ends. The CDR3 loop is CATADSHLSYEQYF. For the CDR3, the DNA is TGTGCCACCGCGGACAGCCACCTATCCTACGAGCAGTACTTC.

The chain carries TRBV7-6 and TRBJ2-3; D gene uncertain. The germline V and J ends were trimmed by 1 base and 2 bases, with 10 bases remaining between them. The CDR3 runs 15 residues. Germline CDR1 is SGHVS and CDR2 is FNYEAQ. The CDR3 protein is CASSLVSKATDTQYF. DNA of the CDR3: TGTGCCAGCAGCTTAGTTAGTAAGGCCACAGATACGCAGTATTTT. The complete variable domain, with remaining parts taken from reference TRBV7-6 and TRBJ2-3, reads GAGVSQSPRYKVTKRGQDVALRCDPISGHVSLYWYRQALGQGPEFLTYFNYEAQQDKSGLPNDRFSAERPEGSISTLTIQRTEQRDSAMYRCASSLVSKATDTQYFGPGTRLTVL.

The V and J genes are TRBV21-1 and TRBJ2-7; TRBD1 is the table's D call and was not checked against the DNA. TRBV21-1 is reported as a pseudogene. The CDR3 length is 15 residues. The CDR3 DNA follows: TGTGCCAGCAGCACCTCCGGGACAGGGCCCCACGAGCAGTACTTC. This encodes CASSTSGTGPHEQYF.

CDR3 loop: CASSQTFGGAYNEQFF. The CDR3 DNA reads as TGTGCCAGCAGCCAAACTTTCGGGGGGGCCTACAATGAGCAGTTCTTC. The chain carries TRBV14 and TRBJ2-1, with 8 nucleotides matching TRBD2. After removal of 2 bases from V and 2 bases from J, the junction contained 5 bases not matched to a gene. Germline assignment: CDR1 SGHDN and CDR2 FVKESK. This CDR3 has 16 amino acids.

The gene calls are TRBV7-9 and TRBJ2-7; D might be TRBD1 or TRBD2, each matching 6 bases. Deletions cut 4 bases from V and 4 bases from J, with 20 bases between. CDR3 length: 16 residues. Germline loops: CDR1 SEHNR, CDR2 FQNEAQ (reference sequence). CDR3: CASSSSLGGNLYEQYF. The CDR3 bases are TGTGCCAGCAGCTCCTCTTTAGGGGGGAATTTGTACGAGCAGTACTTC.